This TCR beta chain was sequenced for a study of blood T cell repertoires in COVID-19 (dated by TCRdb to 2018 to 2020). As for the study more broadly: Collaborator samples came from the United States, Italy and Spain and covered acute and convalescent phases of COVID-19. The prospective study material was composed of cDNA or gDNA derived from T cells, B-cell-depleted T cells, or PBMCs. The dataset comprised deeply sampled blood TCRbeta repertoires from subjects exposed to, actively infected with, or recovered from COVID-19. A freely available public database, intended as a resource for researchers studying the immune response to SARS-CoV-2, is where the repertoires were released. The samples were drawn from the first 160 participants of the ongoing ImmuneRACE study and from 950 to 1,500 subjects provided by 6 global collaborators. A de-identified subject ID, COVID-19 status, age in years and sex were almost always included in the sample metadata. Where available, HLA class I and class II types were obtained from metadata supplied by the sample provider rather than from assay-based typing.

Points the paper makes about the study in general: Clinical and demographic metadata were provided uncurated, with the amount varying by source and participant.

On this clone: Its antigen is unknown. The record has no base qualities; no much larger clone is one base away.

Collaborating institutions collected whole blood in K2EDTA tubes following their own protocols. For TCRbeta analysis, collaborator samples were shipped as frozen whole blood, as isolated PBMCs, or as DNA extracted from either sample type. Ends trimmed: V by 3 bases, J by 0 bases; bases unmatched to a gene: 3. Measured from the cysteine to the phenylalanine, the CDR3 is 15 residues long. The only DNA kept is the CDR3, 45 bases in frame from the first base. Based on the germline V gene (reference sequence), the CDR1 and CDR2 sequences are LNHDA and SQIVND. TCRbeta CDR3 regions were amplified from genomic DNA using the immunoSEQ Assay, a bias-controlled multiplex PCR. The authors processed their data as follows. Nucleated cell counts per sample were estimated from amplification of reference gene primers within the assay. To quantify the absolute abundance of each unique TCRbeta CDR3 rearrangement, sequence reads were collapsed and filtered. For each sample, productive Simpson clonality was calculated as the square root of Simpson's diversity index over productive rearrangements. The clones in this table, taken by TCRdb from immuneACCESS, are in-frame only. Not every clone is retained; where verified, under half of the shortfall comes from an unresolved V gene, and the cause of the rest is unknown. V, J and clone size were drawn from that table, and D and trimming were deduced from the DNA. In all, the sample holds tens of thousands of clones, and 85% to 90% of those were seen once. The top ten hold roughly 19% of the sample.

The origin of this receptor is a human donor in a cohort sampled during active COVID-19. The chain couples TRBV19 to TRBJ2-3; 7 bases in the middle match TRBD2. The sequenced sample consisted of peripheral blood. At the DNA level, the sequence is TGTGCCAGTAGTATCGGCGGGGGAAGCACAGATACGCAGTATTTT. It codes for CASSIGGGSTDTQYF. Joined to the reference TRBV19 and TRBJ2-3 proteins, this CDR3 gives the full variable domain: DGGITQSPKYLFRKEGQNVTLSCEQNLNHDAMYWYRQDPGQGLRLIYYSQIVNDFQKGDIAEGYSVSREKKESFPLTVTSAQKNPTAFYLCASSIGGGSTDTQYFGPGTRLTVL.